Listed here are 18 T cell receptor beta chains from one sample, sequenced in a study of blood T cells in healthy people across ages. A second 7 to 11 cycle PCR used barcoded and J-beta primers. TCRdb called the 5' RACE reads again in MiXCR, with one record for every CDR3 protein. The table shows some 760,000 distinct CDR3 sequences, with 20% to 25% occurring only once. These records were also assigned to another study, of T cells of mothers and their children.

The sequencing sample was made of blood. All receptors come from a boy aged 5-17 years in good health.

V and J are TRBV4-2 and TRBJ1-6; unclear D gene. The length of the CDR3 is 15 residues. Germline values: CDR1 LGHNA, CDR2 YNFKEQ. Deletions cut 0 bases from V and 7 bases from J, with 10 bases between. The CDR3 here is CASSQDSTENSPLHF. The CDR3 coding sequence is TGTGCCAGCAGCCAAGATTCGACTGAGAATTCACCCCTCCACTTT.

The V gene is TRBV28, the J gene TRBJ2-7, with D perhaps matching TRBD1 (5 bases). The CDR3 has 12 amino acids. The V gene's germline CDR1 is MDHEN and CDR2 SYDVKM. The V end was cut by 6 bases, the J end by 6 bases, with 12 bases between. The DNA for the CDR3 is TGTGCCAGCAGGACGCAGGGAATCGAGCAGTACTTC. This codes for CASRTQGIEQYF.

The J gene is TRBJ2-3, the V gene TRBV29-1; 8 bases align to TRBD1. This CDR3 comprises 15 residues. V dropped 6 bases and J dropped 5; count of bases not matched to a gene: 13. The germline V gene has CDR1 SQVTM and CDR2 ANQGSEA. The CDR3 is CSVTYSGQGGDTQYF. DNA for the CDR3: TGCAGCGTCACCTATTCCGGACAGGGAGGAGATACGCAGTATTTT.

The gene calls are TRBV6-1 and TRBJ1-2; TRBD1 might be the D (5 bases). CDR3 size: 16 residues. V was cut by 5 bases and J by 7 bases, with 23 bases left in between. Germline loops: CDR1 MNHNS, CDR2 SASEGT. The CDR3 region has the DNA TGTGCCAGCAGTCCTGAAATCAACCGGGACCGTCGTGGCTACACCTTC. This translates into CASSPEINRDRRGYTF.

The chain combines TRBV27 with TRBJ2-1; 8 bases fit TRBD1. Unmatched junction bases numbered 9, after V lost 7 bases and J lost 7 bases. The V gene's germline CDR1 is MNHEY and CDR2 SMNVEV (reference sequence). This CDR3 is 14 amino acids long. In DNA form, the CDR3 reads TGTGCCAGCACTACAGGGGGGAGAAGGAATGAGCAGTTCTTC. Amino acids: CASTTGGRRNEQFF.

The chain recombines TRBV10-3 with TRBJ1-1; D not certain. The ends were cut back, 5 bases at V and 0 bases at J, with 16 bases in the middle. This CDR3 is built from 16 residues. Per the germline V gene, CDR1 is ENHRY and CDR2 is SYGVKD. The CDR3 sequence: CAISKTDYLMNTEAFF. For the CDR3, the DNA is TGTGCCATCAGTAAGACGGACTATCTCATGAACACTGAAGCTTTCTTT.

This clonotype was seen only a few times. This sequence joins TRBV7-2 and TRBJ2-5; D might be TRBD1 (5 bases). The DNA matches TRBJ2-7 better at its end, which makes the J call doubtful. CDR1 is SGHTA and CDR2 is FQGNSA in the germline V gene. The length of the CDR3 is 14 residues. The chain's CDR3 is CASSPMTENYEQYF. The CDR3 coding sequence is TGTGCCAGCAGCCCGATGACAGAAAACTACGAGCAGTACTTC.

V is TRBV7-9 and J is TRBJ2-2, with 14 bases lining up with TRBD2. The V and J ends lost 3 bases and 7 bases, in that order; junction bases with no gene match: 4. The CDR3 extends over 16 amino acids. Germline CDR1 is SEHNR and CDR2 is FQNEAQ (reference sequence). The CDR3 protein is CASSLGTSGRFGELFF. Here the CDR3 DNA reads TGTGCCAGCAGCTTGGGGACTAGCGGGAGATTCGGGGAGCTGTTTTTT. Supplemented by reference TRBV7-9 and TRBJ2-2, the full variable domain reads DTGVSQNPRHKITKRGQNVTFRCDPISEHNRLYWYRQTLGQGPEFLTYFQNEAQLEKSRLLSDRFSAERPKGSFSTLEIQRTEQGDSAMYLCASSLGTSGRFGELFFGEGSRLTVL.

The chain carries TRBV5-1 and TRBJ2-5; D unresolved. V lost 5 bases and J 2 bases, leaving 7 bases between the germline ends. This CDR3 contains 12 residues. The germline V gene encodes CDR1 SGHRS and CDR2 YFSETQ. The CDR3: CASREGQETQYF. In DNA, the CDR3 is TGCGCCAGCAGGGAAGGACAAGAGACCCAGTACTTC.

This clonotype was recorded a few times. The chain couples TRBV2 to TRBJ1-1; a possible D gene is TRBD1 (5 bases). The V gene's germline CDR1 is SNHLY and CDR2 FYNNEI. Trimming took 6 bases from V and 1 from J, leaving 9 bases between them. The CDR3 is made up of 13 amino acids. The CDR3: CASRRQPNTEAFF. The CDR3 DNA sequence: TGTGCCAGCAGAAGACAGCCGAACACTGAAGCTTTCTTT.

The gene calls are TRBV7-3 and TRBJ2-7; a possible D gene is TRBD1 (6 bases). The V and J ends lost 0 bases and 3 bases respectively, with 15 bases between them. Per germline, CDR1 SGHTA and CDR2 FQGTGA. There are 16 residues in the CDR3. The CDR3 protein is CASSLTPRMDSYEQYF. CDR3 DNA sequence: TGTGCCAGCAGCTTAACGCCTAGAATGGACAGCTACGAGCAGTACTTC.

DNA of the CDR3: TGTGCCAGCAGCACCAATCTGTTAGCGGAGTCCTACGAGCAGTACTTC. Its translation: CASSTNLLAESYEQYF. The chain uses TRBV7-2 and TRBJ2-5; D perhaps matches TRBD2 (6 bases). The J call is uncertain, as TRBJ2-7 better fits the DNA end. CDR1 is SGHTA and CDR2 is FQGNSA in the germline V gene. The CDR3 totals 16 residues.

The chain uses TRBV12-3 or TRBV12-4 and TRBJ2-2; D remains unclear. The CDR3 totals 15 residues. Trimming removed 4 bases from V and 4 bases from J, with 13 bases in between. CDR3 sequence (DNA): TGTGCCAGCAGTTCCGGGTCAACGACCACCGGGGAGCTGTTTTTT. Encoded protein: CASSSGSTTTGELFF.

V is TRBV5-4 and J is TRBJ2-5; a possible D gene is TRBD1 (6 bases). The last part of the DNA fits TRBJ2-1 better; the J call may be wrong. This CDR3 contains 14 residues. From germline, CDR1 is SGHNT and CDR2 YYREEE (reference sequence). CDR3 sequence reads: CASSLVQGSNEQFF. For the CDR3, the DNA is TGTGCCAGCAGCTTGGTGCAGGGGAGCAATGAGCAGTTCTTC.

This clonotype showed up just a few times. The CDR3 spells CSASRLAGIQNEQFF. The CDR3 DNA reads TGCAGTGCTAGTCGCCTAGCGGGAATTCAAAATGAGCAGTTCTTC. The chain joins TRBV20-1 to TRBJ2-1; 9 bases align to TRBD2. This CDR3 spans 15 amino acids. Germline assignment: CDR1 DFQATT and CDR2 SNEGSKA (reference sequence). Trimming cost V 3 bases and J 7 bases; bases outside gene matches: 10.

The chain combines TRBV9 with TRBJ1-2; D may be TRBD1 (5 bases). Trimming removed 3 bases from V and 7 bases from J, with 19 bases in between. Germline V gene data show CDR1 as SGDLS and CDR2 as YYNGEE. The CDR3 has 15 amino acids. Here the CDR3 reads CASSGAARQGSGYTF. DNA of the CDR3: TGTGCCAGCAGCGGGGCCGCGAGGCAGGGAAGTGGCTACACCTTC.

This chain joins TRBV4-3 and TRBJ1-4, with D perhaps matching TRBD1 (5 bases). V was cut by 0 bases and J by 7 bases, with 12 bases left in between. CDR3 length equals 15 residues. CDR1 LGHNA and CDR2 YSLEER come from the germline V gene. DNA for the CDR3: TGCGCCAGCAGCCAAGAATTGGGGGAGGGTGAAAAACTGTTTTTT. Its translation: CASSQELGEGEKLFF.

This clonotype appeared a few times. CDR3 nucleotides: TGCAGTGCTAAGCCGGGGGGGAACCAAGAGACCCAGTACTTC. Residues: CSAKPGGNQETQYF. The chain joins TRBV20-1 to TRBJ2-5; TRBD2 matches at 8 bases. The V and J ends lost 4 bases and 0 bases, in that order; junction bases with no gene match: 4. Per the germline V gene, CDR1 is DFQATT and CDR2 is SNEGSKA (reference sequence). The CDR3 has 14 amino acids.